This note documents a single TCR beta chain sequence. Study members were between about 18 and 95 years old and lived in roughly 24 US regions. Participant-given clinical history determined each cohort assignment. The entry originates in a study of blood T cell repertoires in COVID-19. V dropped 1 base and J dropped 2; count of bases not matched to a gene: 5. The CDR3 runs 16 residues. CDR1 and CDR2 from the germline V gene are SGHVS and FQNEAQ. Clones were sequenced by immunoSEQ multiplex PCR, and TCRdb holds only the in-frame ones, with some missing. In the table there are approximately 270,000 clones, about nine tenths of which are singletons.

The clonotype was recovered from a man aged 35-49 years who had recovered from COVID-19. The V gene is TRBV7-8, the J gene TRBJ2-5; TRBD2 agrees at 9 bases. Sequenced input: PBMCs or T cells enriched from blood (not recorded which). DNA for the CDR3: TGTGCCAGCAGCTTAGTAGGACTAGCGACACAAGAGACCCAGTACTTC. It specifies CASSLVGLATQETQYF. The variable domain in full, with the rest retrieved from reference TRBV7-8 and TRBJ2-5, is GAGVSQSPRYKVAKRGQDVALRCDPISGHVSLFWYQQALGQGPEFLTYFQNEAQLDKSGLPSDRFFAERPEGSVSTLKIQRTQQEDSAVYLCASSLVGLATQETQYFGPGTRLLVL.